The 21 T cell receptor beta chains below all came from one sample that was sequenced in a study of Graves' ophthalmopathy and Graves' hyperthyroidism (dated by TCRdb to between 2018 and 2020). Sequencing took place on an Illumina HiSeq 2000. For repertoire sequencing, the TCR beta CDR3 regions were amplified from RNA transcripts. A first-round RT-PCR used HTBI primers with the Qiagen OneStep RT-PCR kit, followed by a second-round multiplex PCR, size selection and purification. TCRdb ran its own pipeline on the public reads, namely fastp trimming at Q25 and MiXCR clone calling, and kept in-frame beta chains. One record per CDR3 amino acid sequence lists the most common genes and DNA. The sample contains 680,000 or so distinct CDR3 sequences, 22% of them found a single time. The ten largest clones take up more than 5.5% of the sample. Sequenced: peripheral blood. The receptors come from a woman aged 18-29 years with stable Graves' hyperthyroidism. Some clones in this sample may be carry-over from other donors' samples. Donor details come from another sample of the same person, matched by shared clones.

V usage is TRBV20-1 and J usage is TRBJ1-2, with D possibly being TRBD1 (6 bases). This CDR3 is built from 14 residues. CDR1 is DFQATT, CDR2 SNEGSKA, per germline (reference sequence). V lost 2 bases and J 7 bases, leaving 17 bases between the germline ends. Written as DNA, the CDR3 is TGCAGTGCTAGACCCCCGGGGGCAAGTGGTGGCTACACCTTC. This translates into CSARPPGASGGYTF.

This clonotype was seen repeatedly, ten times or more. The CDR3 loop reads CASSLGSIRGAFF. The CDR3 DNA follows: TGTGCCAGCAGTTTAGGTTCTATTCGAGGGGCTTTCTTT. The J gene is TRBJ1-1, the V gene TRBV12-3 or TRBV12-4; D unresolved. The CDR3 has 13 amino acids. V dropped 1 base and J dropped 11 bases, with 14 bases sitting between them.

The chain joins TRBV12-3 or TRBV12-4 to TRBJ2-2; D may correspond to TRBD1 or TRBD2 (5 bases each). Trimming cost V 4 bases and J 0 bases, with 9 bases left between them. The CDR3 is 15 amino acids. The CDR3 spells CASSSGPPNTGELFF. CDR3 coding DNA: TGTGCCAGCAGTTCGGGACCACCGAACACCGGGGAGCTGTTTTTT.

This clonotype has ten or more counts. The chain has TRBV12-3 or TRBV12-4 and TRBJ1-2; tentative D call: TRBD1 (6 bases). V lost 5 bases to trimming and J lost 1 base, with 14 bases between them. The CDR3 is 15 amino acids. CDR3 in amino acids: CASSPLGGINYGYTF. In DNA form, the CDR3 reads TGTGCCAGCAGTCCGCTAGGGGGGATTAACTATGGCTACACCTTC.

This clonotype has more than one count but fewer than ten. The CDR3 DNA is TGTGCCAGTGGGAGACAGGGGGTACATGGCTACACCTTC. Amino acids: CASGRQGVHGYTF. The chain recombines TRBV6-1 with TRBJ1-2; 9 bases line up with TRBD1. The germline V gene has CDR1 MNHNS and CDR2 SASEGT. Trimming took 9 bases from V and 6 from J; bases not matched to a gene: 8. The length of the CDR3 is 13 residues.

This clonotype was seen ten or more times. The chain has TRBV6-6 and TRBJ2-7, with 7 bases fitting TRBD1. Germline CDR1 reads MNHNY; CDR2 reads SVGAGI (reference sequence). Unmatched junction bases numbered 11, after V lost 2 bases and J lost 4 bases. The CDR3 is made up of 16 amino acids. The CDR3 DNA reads TGTGCCAGCAGTTACATTGGGGGACAGCCCAAATACGAGCAGTACTTC. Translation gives CASSYIGGQPKYEQYF.

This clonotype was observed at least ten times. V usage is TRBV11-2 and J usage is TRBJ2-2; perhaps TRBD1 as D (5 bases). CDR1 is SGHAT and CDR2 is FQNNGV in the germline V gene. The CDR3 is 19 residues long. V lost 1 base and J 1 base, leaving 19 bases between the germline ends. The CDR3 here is CASSLGRPGRKGNTGELFF. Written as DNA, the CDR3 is TGTGCCAGCAGCTTAGGTCGACCAGGGCGTAAGGGGAACACCGGGGAGCTGTTTTTT. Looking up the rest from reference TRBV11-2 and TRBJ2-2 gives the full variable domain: EAGVAQSPRYKIIEKRQSVAFWCNPISGHATLYWYQQILGQGPKLLIQFQNNGVVDDSQLPKDRFSAERLKGVDSTLKIQPAKLEDSAVYLCASSLGRPGRKGNTGELFFGEGSRLTVL.

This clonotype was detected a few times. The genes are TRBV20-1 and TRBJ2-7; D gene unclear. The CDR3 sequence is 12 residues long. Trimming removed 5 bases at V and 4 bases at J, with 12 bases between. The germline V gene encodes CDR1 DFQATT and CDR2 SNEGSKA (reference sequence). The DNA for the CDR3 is TGCAGTGCTCCCGTGGCAGGTTACGAGCAGTACTTC. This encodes CSAPVAGYEQYF.

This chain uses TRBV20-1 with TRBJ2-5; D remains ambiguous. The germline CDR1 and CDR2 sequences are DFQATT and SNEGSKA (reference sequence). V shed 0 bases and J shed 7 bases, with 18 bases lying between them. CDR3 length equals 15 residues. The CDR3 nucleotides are TGCAGTGCTAGAGATGCCCGTGAACAAACTTGGACCCAGTACTTC. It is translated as CSARDAREQTWTQYF.

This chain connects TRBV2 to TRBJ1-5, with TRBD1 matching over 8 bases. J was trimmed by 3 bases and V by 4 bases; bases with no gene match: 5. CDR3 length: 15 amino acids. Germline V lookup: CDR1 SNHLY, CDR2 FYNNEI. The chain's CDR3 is CASSGGQVSNQPQHF. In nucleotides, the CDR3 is TGTGCCAGCAGTGGGGGACAGGTTTCCAATCAGCCCCAGCATTTT. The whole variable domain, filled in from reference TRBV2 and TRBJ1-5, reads EPEVTQTPSHQVTQMGQEVILRCVPISNHLYFYWYRQILGQKVEFLVSFYNNEISEKSEIFDDQFSVERPDGSNFTLKIRSTKLEDSAMYFCASSGGQVSNQPQHFGDGTRLSIL.

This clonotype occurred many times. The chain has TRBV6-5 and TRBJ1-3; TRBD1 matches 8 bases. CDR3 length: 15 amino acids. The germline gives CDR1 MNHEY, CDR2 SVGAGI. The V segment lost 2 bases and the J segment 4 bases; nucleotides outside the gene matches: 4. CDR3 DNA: TGTGCCAGCAGTTACATACGACAGGGGGGAAACACCATATATTTT. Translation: CASSYIRQGGNTIYF.

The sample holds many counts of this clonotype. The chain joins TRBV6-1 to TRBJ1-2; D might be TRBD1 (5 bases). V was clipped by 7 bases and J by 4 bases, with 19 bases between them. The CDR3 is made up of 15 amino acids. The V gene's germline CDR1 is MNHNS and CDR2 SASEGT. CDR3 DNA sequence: TGTGCCAGCACCTCAAGGGGCAGCGGGGGCTATGGCTACACCTTC. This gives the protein CASTSRGSGGYGYTF.

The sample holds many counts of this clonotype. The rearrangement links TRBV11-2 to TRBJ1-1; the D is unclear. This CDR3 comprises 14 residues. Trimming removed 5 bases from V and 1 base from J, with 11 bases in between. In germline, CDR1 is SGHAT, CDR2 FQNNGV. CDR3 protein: CASSERLTNTEAFF. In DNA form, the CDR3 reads TGTGCCAGCAGCGAGCGGCTTACGAACACTGAAGCTTTCTTT.

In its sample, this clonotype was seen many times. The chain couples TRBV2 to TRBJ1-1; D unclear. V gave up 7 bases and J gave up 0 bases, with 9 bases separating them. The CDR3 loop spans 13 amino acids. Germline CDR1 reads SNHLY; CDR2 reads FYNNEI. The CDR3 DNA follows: TGTGCCAGCACCACCTCAGTGAACACTGAAGCTTTCTTT. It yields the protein CASTTSVNTEAFF.

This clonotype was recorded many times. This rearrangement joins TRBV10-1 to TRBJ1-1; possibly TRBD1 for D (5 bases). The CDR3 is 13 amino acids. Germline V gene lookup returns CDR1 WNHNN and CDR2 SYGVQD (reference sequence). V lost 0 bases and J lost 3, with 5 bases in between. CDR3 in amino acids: CASSESGDTEAFF. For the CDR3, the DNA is TGCGCCAGCAGTGAGTCAGGGGACACTGAAGCTTTCTTT.

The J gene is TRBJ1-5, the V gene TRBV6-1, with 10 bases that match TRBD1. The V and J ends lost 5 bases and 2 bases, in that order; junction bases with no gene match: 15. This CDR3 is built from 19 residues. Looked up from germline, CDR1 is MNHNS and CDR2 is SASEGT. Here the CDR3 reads CASSQGGQGIRMGNQPQHF. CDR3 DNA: TGTGCCAGCAGTCAAGGGGGACAGGGGATTAGAATGGGCAATCAGCCCCAGCATTTT.

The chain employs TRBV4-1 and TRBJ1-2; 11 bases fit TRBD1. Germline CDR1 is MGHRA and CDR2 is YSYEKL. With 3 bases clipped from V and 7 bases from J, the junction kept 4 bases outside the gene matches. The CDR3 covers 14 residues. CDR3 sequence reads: CASSQPDRGRGYTF. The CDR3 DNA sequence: TGCGCCAGCAGCCAGCCGGACAGGGGGCGTGGCTACACCTTC.

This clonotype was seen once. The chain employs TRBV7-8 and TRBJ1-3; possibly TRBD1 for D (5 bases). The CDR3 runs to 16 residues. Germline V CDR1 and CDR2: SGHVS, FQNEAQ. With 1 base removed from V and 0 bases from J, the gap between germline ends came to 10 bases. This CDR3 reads CASSLGRTSSGNTIYF. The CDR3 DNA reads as TGTGCCAGCAGCTTAGGGCGGACAAGCTCTGGAAACACCATATATTTT.

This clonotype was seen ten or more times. CDR3 amino acids: CSADPGTVAKNIQYF. In DNA, the CDR3 is TGCAGTGCTGATCCCGGGACAGTAGCCAAAAACATTCAGTACTTC. The chain is built from TRBV20-1 and TRBJ2-4; 7 bases agree with TRBD1. CDR3 length: 15 residues. Losses at the gene ends were 5 bases for V and 0 bases for J; bases not matched to a gene: 7. Germline V gene data show CDR1 as DFQATT and CDR2 as SNEGSKA (reference sequence).

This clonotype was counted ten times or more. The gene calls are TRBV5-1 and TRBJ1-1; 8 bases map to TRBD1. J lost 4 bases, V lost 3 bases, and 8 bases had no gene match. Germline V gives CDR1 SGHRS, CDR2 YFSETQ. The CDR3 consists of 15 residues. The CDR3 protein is CASSYISTGATEAFF. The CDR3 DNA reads TGCGCCAGCAGCTATATATCGACAGGGGCCACTGAAGCTTTCTTT.

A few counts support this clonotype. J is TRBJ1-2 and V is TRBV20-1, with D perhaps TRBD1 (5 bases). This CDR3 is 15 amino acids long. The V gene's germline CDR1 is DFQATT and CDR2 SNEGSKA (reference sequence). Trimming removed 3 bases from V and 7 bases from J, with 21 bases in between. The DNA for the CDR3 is TGCAGTGCTAGGTACCTTGGGACCCAAAGCTTTGGCTACACCTTC. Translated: CSARYLGTQSFGYTF.